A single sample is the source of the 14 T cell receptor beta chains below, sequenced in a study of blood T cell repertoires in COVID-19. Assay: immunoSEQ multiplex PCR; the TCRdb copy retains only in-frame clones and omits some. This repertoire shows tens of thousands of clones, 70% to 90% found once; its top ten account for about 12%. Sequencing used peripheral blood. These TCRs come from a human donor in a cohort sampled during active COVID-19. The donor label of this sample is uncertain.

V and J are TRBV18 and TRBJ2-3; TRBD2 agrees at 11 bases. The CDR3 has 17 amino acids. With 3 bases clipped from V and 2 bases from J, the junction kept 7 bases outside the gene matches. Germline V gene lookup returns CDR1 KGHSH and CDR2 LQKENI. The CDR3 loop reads CASSPRGLAGSTDTQYF. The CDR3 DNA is TGTGCCAGCTCACCTCGTGGACTAGCGGGTTCCACAGATACGCAGTATTTT.

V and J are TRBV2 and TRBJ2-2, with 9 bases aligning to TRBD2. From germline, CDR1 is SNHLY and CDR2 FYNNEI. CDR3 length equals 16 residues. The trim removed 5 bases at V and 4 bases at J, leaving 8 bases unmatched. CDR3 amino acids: CASSQDASGITGELFF. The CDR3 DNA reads TGTGCCAGCAGTCAAGACGCTAGCGGGATCACCGGGGAGCTGTTTTTT.

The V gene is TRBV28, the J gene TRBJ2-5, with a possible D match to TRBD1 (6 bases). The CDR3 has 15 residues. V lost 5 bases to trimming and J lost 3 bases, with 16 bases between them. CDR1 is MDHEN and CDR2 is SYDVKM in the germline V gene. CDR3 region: CASSPYRVKEETQYF. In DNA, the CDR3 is TGTGCCAGCAGTCCCTACAGGGTTAAGGAAGAGACCCAGTACTTC. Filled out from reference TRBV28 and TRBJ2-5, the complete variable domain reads DVKVTQSSRYLVKRTGEKVFLECVQDMDHENMFWYRQDPGLGLRLIYFSYDVKMKEKGDIPEGYSVSREKKERFSLILESASTNQTSMYLCASSPYRVKEETQYFGPGTRLLVL.

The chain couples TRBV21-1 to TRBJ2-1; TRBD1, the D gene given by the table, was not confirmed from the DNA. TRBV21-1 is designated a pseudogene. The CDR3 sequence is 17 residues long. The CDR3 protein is CASSKLQWWCSYNEQFF. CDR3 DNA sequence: TGTGCCAGCAGCAAACTACAGTGGTGGTGCTCCTACAATGAGCAGTTCTTC.

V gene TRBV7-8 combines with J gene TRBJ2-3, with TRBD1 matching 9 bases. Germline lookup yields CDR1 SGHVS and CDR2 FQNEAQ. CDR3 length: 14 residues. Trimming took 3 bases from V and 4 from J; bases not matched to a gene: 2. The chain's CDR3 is CASSFTGGSDTQYF. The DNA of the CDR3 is TGTGCCAGCAGCTTCACAGGGGGCTCAGATACGCAGTATTTT.

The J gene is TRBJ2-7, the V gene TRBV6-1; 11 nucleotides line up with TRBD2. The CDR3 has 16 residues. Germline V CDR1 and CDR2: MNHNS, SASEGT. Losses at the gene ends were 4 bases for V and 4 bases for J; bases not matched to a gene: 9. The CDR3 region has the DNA TGTGCCAGCAGTGCACGACTAGCGGGACTCACTTACGAGCAGTACTTC. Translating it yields CASSARLAGLTYEQYF.

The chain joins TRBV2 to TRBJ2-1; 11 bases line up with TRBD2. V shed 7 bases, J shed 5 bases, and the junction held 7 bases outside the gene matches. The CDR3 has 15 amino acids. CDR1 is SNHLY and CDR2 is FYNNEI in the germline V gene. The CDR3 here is CASKRIAGGNNEQFF. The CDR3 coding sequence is TGTGCCAGCAAACGGATAGCGGGAGGGAACAATGAGCAGTTCTTC. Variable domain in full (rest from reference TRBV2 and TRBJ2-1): EPEVTQTPSHQVTQMGQEVILRCVPISNHLYFYWYRQILGQKVEFLVSFYNNEISEKSEIFDDQFSVERPDGSNFTLKIRSTKLEDSAMYFCASKRIAGGNNEQFFGPGTRLTVL.

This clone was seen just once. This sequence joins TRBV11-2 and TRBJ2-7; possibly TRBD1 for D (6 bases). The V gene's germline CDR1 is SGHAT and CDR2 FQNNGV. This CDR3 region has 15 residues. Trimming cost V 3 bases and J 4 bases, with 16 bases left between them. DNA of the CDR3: TGTGCCAGCAGCTTCAAGCAGGGGATGACGTACGAGCAGTACTTC. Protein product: CASSFKQGMTYEQYF.

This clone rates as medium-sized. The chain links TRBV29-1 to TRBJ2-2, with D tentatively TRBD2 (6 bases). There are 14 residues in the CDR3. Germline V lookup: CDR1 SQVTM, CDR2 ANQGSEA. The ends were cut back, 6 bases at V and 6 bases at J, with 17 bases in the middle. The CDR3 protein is CSVPGTSTSGELFF. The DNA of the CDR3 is TGCAGCGTCCCCGGGACTTCGACTTCCGGGGAGCTGTTTTTT.

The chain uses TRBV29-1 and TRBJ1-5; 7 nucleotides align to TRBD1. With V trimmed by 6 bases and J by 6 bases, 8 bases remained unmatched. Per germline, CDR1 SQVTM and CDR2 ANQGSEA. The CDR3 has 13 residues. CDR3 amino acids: CSVTTGKGQPQHF. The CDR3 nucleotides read TGCAGCGTAACGACAGGGAAGGGTCAGCCCCAGCATTTT.

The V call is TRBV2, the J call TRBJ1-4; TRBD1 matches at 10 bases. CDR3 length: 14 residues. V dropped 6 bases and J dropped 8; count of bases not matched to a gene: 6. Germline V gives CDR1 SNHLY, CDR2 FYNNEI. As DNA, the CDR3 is TGTGCCAGCAGACCGGGACAGGGGAGAGAAAAACTGTTTTTT. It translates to CASRPGQGREKLFF.

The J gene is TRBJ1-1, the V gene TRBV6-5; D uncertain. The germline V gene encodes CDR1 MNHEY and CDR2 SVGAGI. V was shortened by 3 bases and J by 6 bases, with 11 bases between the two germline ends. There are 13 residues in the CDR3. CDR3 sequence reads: CASSYGFGAEAFF. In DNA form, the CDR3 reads TGTGCCAGCAGTTATGGGTTCGGGGCTGAAGCTTTCTTT.

The CDR3 loop is CASIPVGGQSTDTQYF. The CDR3 bases are TGTGCCAGCATCCCAGTAGGGGGCCAAAGCACAGATACGCAGTATTTT. The chain recombines TRBV21-1 with TRBJ2-3; the table's D call, TRBD1, has no DNA check behind it. TRBV21-1 is an annotated pseudogene. CDR3 size: 16 residues.

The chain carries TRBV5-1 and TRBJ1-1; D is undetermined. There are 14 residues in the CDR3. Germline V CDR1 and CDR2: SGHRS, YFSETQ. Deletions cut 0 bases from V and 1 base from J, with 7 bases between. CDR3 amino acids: CASSLGQQNTEAFF. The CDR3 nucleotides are TGCGCCAGCAGCTTGGGACAACAGAACACTGAAGCTTTCTTT. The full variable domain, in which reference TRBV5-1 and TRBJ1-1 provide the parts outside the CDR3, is KAGVTQTPRYLIKTRGQQVTLSCSPISGHRSVSWYQQTPGQGLQFLFEYFSETQRNKGNFPGRFSGRQFSNSRSEMNVSTLELGDSALYLCASSLGQQNTEAFFGQGTRLTVV.